Shown below are 26 T cell receptor beta chains from a single sample sequenced in a study of neurological immune-mediated disorders. One entry per CDR3 protein results from TCRdb running MiXCR on the 5' RACE reads. The sample carries approximately 77,000 distinct CDR3 sequences, 9.4% recorded once. Specimen: PBMCs. These receptors were obtained from a man aged 50 or older in good health.

This clonotype has a count of ten or more. J is TRBJ2-2 and V is TRBV24-1, with 7 bases aligning to TRBD1. The CDR3 sequence is 15 residues long. The germline CDR1 and CDR2 sequences are KGHDR and SFDVKD. J gave up 3 bases and V 4 bases, and 4 bases lay outside the gene matches. The CDR3 DNA is TGTGCCACCAGTGAGTACGACAGGGACACCGGGGAGCTGTTTTTT. It codes for CATSEYDRDTGELFF.

This clonotype was observed a handful of times. The chain recombines TRBV12-3 or TRBV12-4 with TRBJ2-5, with D possibly being TRBD1 or TRBD2 (5 bases each). Trimming took 4 bases from V and 5 from J, leaving 5 bases between them. This CDR3 spans 11 amino acids. DNA of the CDR3: TGTGCCAGCAGTTGGGGGGAGACCCAGTACTTC. The encoded protein is CASSWGETQYF.

This clonotype appeared many times. The chain uses TRBV5-6 and TRBJ2-4; TRBD2 matches at 7 bases. CDR1 SGHDT and CDR2 YYEEEE come from the germline V gene. The CDR3 sequence is 18 residues long. Trimming cost V 2 bases and J 0 bases; bases outside gene matches: 11. CDR3 DNA: TGTGCCAGCAGCTTCCAGCGGGGAAGAGCATTAGCCAAAAACATTCAGTACTTC. Translated: CASSFQRGRALAKNIQYF.

This clonotype was observed at least ten times. The gene calls are TRBV18 and TRBJ1-5; possibly TRBD1 for D (5 bases). The germline gives CDR1 KGHSH, CDR2 LQKENI. Between the trimmed V and J ends, which lost 4 bases and 4 bases, there was a span of 5 bases. The CDR3 is made up of 12 amino acids. CDR3 DNA sequence: TGTGCCAGCTCACAGGGGAATCAGCCCCAGCATTTT. This encodes CASSQGNQPQHF.

This clonotype was recorded many times. J is TRBJ2-1 and V is TRBV7-2; D gene unclear. CDR1 SGHTA and CDR2 FQGNSA come from the germline V gene. Deletions cut 3 bases from V and 11 bases from J, with 11 bases between. There are 12 residues in the CDR3. The CDR3 loop reads CASSLDLMKQFF. CDR3 nucleotide sequence: TGTGCCAGCAGCTTGGATTTGATGAAGCAGTTCTTC.

The table lists this clonotype with many counts. The rearrangement joins TRBV5-1 to TRBJ2-3; D call uncertain. The germline CDR1 and CDR2 sequences are SGHRS and YFSETQ. Trimming removed 1 base from V and 2 bases from J, with 8 bases in between. The CDR3 spans 14 residues. CDR3 protein: CASSLIDDTDTQYF. The CDR3 DNA is TGCGCCAGCAGCTTGATTGACGACACAGATACGCAGTATTTT.

The chain combines TRBV27 with TRBJ1-2; D is possibly TRBD1 (6 bases). The CDR3 covers 14 residues. Germline values: CDR1 MNHEY, CDR2 SMNVEV (reference sequence). The germline V and J ends were trimmed by 2 bases and 4 bases, with 11 bases remaining between them. The CDR3 loop is CASSLRGGSYGYTF. The DNA for the CDR3 is TGTGCCAGCAGTTTACGAGGGGGTAGCTATGGCTACACCTTC.

This clonotype was found many times. The chain joins TRBV5-1 to TRBJ2-3, with 7 bases identical to TRBD2. The V gene's germline CDR1 is SGHRS and CDR2 YFSETQ. CDR3 length: 16 residues. V dropped 0 bases and J dropped 2; count of bases not matched to a gene: 6. The CDR3 DNA sequence: TGCGCCAGCAGCTTGGGAGGCGGGGGAATCACAGATACGCAGTATTTT. Amino acid sequence: CASSLGGGGITDTQYF.

This clonotype was seen ten or more times. The junction shows a germline mismatch at one end, possibly a read error. The chain couples TRBV3-1 to TRBJ2-1; possibly TRBD1 or TRBD2 for D (5 bases each). This CDR3 has 16 amino acids. The germline V gene has CDR1 LGHDT and CDR2 YNNKEL (reference sequence). As DNA, the CDR3 is TGTGCCAGCAGCCTGCAGAGGGGACCCTCCTTCAATGAGCAGTTCTTC. Protein product: CASSLQRGPSFNEQFF.

This clonotype showed up many times. The rearrangement joins TRBV29-1 to TRBJ2-3; 9 nucleotides align to TRBD1. Trimming at V came to 8 bases and at J to 2 bases, leaving 11 bases not matched to a gene. Germline-derived CDR1 and CDR2 are SQVTM and ANQGSEA. The CDR3 has 15 residues. The CDR3 loop reads CSFCPTGGDTDTQYF. As DNA, the CDR3 is TGCAGCTTTTGCCCTACAGGGGGCGACACAGATACGCAGTATTTT.

This clonotype was counted many times. This chain links TRBV5-1 with TRBJ1-2, with a weak D call TRBD1 (5 bases). Germline V CDR1 and CDR2: SGHRS, YFSETQ. The CDR3 is made up of 13 amino acids. V lost 0 bases and J lost 5, with 8 bases in between. Here the CDR3 reads CASSLARDYGYTF. As DNA, the CDR3 is TGCGCCAGCAGCTTGGCCAGGGATTATGGCTACACCTTC.

The rearrangement joins TRBV6-1 to TRBJ2-5, with D unclear. Germline CDR1 MNHNS, CDR2 SASEGT. This CDR3 is 15 amino acids long. V dropped 1 base and J dropped 2 bases, with 11 bases sitting between them. CDR3 nucleotides: TGTGCCAGCAGTGAAGGAGTGGGCTTTCAAGAGACCCAGTACTTC. Its translation is CASSEGVGFQETQYF.

This clonotype was observed at least ten times. V and J are TRBV5-1 and TRBJ2-2; D is uncertain. Germline assignment: CDR1 SGHRS and CDR2 YFSETQ. V lost 3 bases and J lost 1, with 13 bases in between. This CDR3 has 16 amino acids. In DNA form, the CDR3 reads TGCGCCAGCAGCTGGGGTCTTCTAGAGAACACCGGGGAGCTGTTTTTT. Translated: CASSWGLLENTGELFF.

This clonotype was counted many times. This chain connects TRBV7-8 to TRBJ1-1; 7 bases are a match to TRBD1. The germline gives CDR1 SGHVS, CDR2 FQNEAQ. CDR3 size: 14 residues. V lost 3 bases, J lost 1 base, and 2 bases stayed unmatched. The CDR3 DNA sequence: TGTGCCAGCAGCTTGGGACAGCCGAACACTGAAGCTTTCTTT. It is translated as CASSLGQPNTEAFF.

There are many counts of this clonotype. The genes are TRBV11-2 and TRBJ1-4, with 9 bases aligning to TRBD1. The CDR3 is made up of 18 amino acids. After removal of 5 bases from V and 0 bases from J, the junction contained 10 bases not matched to a gene. CDR1 and CDR2 (germline): SGHAT, FQNNGV. CDR3 sequence (DNA): TGTGCCAGCAGCCTGAGAGGGACAGGGTCTGCAACTAATGAAAAACTGTTTTTT. Translation: CASSLRGTGSATNEKLFF. Drawing the rest from reference TRBV11-2 and TRBJ1-4, the complete variable domain is EAGVAQSPRYKIIEKRQSVAFWCNPISGHATLYWYQQILGQGPKLLIQFQNNGVVDDSQLPKDRFSAERLKGVDSTLKIQPAKLEDSAVYLCASSLRGTGSATNEKLFFGSGTQLSVL.

In its sample, this clonotype was seen many times. The CDR3 region is CASSMMETQYF. The CDR3, as DNA: TGTGCCAGTAGTATGATGGAGACCCAGTACTTC. V gene TRBV19 combines with J gene TRBJ2-5; D gene unclear. The V gene lost 3 bases and the J gene lost 5 bases, with 4 bases spanning the gap. The CDR3 runs to 11 residues. CDR1 and CDR2 (germline): LNHDA, SQIVND (reference sequence).

At least ten counts were recorded for this clonotype. The V and J genes are TRBV7-2 and TRBJ2-1, with D uncertain. From germline, CDR1 is SGHTA and CDR2 FQGNSA. Trimming removed 5 bases at V and 10 bases at J, with 12 bases between. CDR3 size: 12 residues. The CDR3 nucleotides are TGTGCCAGCAGCCCCCAGTATGGGGAGCAGTTCTTC. Amino acid sequence: CASSPQYGEQFF.

This clonotype was seen repeatedly, ten times or more. The chain employs TRBV9 and TRBJ2-1, with TRBD2 identical over 8 bases. In germline, CDR1 is SGDLS, CDR2 YYNGEE. The junction had 4 bases not matched to a gene; V was cut back by 5 bases and J by 0 bases. The CDR3 extends over 15 amino acids. This chain's CDR3 is CASSRSGNSYNEQFF. The DNA for the CDR3 is TGTGCCAGCAGTCGTAGCGGGAACTCCTACAATGAGCAGTTCTTC. The variable domain in full, with the rest retrieved from reference TRBV9 and TRBJ2-1, is DSGVTQTPKHLITATGQRVTLRCSPRSGDLSVYWYQQSLDQGLQFLIQYYNGEERAKGNILERFSAQQFPDLHSELNLSSLELGDSALYFCASSRSGNSYNEQFFGPGTRLTVL.

There are many counts of this clonotype. The V gene is TRBV29-1, the J gene TRBJ1-2, with 8 bases aligning to TRBD1. Germline CDR1 reads SQVTM; CDR2 reads ANQGSEA. The CDR3 is 16 amino acids. V lost 0 bases to trimming and J lost 8 bases; unmatched junction nucleotides: 14. For the CDR3, the DNA is TGCAGCGTTGAAGATCTCTGGCAGGGGGCATCGTGGGGCTACACCTTC. Protein product: CSVEDLWQGASWGYTF.

There are many counts of this clonotype. The rearrangement links TRBV9 to TRBJ1-1, with D possibly matching TRBD1 (6 bases). The CDR3 is made up of 15 amino acids. V shed 3 bases and J shed 0 bases, with 12 bases lying between them. Germline loops: CDR1 SGDLS, CDR2 YYNGEE. The CDR3 reads CASSADSTMNTEAFF. DNA for the CDR3: TGTGCCAGCAGCGCGGACAGTACCATGAACACTGAAGCTTTCTTT.

In its sample, this clonotype was seen many times. The chain joins TRBV3-1 to TRBJ2-3; 8 bases map to TRBD1. Germline loops: CDR1 LGHDT, CDR2 YNNKEL (reference sequence). V lost 2 bases, J lost 4 bases, and 11 bases stayed unmatched. CDR3 length: 17 residues. CDR3 coding DNA: TGTGCCAGCAGCCAAAAGCGAGGGACAGGAGCTCCAGATACGCAGTATTTT. It encodes CASSQKRGTGAPDTQYF.

There are many counts of this clonotype. The chain couples TRBV7-2 to TRBJ2-1; TRBD1 is a possible D gene (7 bases). Trimming left V 5 bases short and J 1 base short, with 12 bases between. The CDR3 covers 15 residues. Germline loops: CDR1 SGHTA, CDR2 FQGNSA. CDR3 in amino acids: CASSGGTVSYNEQFF. The CDR3 DNA sequence: TGTGCCAGCAGCGGGGGGACAGTTTCCTACAATGAGCAGTTCTTC.

This clonotype was counted at least ten times. The gene calls are TRBV7-9 and TRBJ1-5; D is unresolved. Germline V gives CDR1 SEHNR, CDR2 FQNEAQ (reference sequence). Trimming took 6 bases from V and 4 from J, leaving 16 bases between them. This CDR3 spans 15 amino acids. Here the CDR3 reads CASSREGLGNQPQHF. The CDR3 DNA is TGTGCCAGCAGTCGAGAGGGATTGGGAAATCAGCCCCAGCATTTT.

The table lists this clonotype with many counts. V and J are TRBV7-2 and TRBJ1-2; D remains ambiguous. The V end lost 2 bases, the J end lost 3 bases, and 13 bases lay between the germline ends. Germline CDR1 is SGHTA and CDR2 is FQGNSA. The CDR3 is 15 amino acids. The CDR3 DNA reads as TGTGCCAGCAGCTTATTGGTTTCGGGGTACTATGGCTACACCTTC. Residues: CASSLLVSGYYGYTF.

The chain is built from TRBV14 and TRBJ2-2; 9 bases agree with TRBD1. CDR1 and CDR2 from the germline V gene are SGHDN and FVKESK. This CDR3 spans 16 amino acids. V was clipped by 2 bases and J by 6 bases; unmatched bases: 7. The CDR3 region has the DNA TGTGCCAGCAGCCAACCGGGACAGGGTAACCCCGGGGAGCTGTTTTTT. Its translation: CASSQPGQGNPGELFF. Drawing the rest from reference TRBV14 and TRBJ2-2, the complete variable domain is EAGVTQFPSHSVIEKGQTVTLRCDPISGHDNLYWYRRVMGKEIKFLLHFVKESKQDESGMPNNRFLAERTGGTYSTLKVQPAELEDSGVYFCASSQPGQGNPGELFFGEGSRLTVL.

Ten or more counts support this clonotype. This chain links TRBV28 with TRBJ1-1, with D tentatively TRBD1 (5 bases). The CDR3 length is 12 residues. Germline V CDR1 and CDR2: MDHEN, SYDVKM. V was pared by 4 bases and J by 3 bases, with 6 bases between. DNA for the CDR3: TGTGCCAGCAGTTCACAGGACACTGAAGCTTTCTTT. Encoded protein: CASSSQDTEAFF.